This passage covers 11 T cell receptor beta chains from one sample sequenced in a study of PD-1 blockade in classical Hodgkin lymphoma. The assay was immunoSEQ multiplex PCR, and TCRdb's table has in-frame clones only and misses some. Of more than 140,000 clones in the sample, approximately 72% were seen once. Brentuximab vedotin exposure varied among the patients, all of whom had relapsed after autologous stem cell transplantation. The sequencing used peripheral blood mononuclear cells (PBMCs), collected before the second cycle of nivolumab. The receptor set was obtained from a human donor with classical Hodgkin lymphoma.

On this clone: A read error may explain this, as a much larger clone is one base away. At the DNA level, this CDR3 is encoded by other sequences in the same sample as well. The chain recombines TRBV7-2 with TRBJ1-5; the D is unclear. Germline values: CDR1 SGHTA, CDR2 FQGNSA. V was pared by 1 base and J by 2 bases, with 3 bases between. The CDR3 contains 13 residues. The CDR3 region is CASSLVGNQPQHF. The CDR3 region has the DNA TGTGCCAGCAGCTTAGTGGGCAATCAGCCCCAGCATTTT.

This chain connects TRBV10-3 to TRBJ2-7, with D perhaps matching TRBD1 (6 bases). Trimming shortened V by 10 bases and J by 2 bases, and 18 bases separated the two germline ends. Germline V CDR1 and CDR2: ENHRY, SYGVKD. This CDR3 contains 14 residues. The CDR3 DNA is TGTGCCAGCTGCAAGGGGGACGGTGCCTACGAGCAGTACTTC. Translated: CASCKGDGAYEQYF.

V usage is TRBV18 and J usage is TRBJ2-5; D could derive from TRBD1 or TRBD2 (5 bases each). V was clipped by 4 bases and J by 5 bases, with 11 bases between them. In germline, CDR1 is KGHSH, CDR2 LQKENI. This CDR3 has 13 residues. The CDR3 nucleotides read TGTGCCAGCTCACAACCAGGGACCGAGACCCAGTACTTC. It is translated as CASSQPGTETQYF.

This clone was seen only once. Other DNA sequences in this specimen translate into the identical CDR3. The V gene is TRBV7-2, the J gene TRBJ1-5; D call uncertain. The ends were cut back, 1 base at V and 7 bases at J, with 8 bases in the middle. The CDR3 sequence is 13 residues long. Germline V CDR1 and CDR2: SGHTA, FQGNSA. CDR3 in DNA: TGTGCCAGCAGCTTAGTCTTAGAACAGCCCCAGCATTTT. Residues: CASSLVLEQPQHF.

J is TRBJ1-5 and V is TRBV9; 8 nucleotides line up with TRBD1. V lost 4 bases, J lost 9 bases, and 9 bases stayed unmatched. Germline assignment: CDR1 SGDLS and CDR2 YYNGEE. The CDR3 is 14 residues long. The CDR3 DNA is TGTGCCAGCAGCCCAACAACAGGGGGAGGGCCCCAGCATTTT. As protein: CASSPTTGGGPQHF.

The CDR3 coding sequence is TGCGCCAGCACACACAACCAGGGGGATGGGGCCAACGTCCTGACTTTC. Translated: CASTHNQGDGANVLTF. The chain has TRBV5-1 and TRBJ2-6; TRBD1 matches at 7 bases. V lost 6 bases and J lost 3; bases outside the gene matches: 9. The CDR3 totals 16 residues. Per the germline V gene, CDR1 is SGHRS and CDR2 is YFSETQ.

The V and J genes are TRBV7-2 and TRBJ1-5; TRBD1 might be the D (6 bases). Trimming shortened V by 3 bases and J by 3 bases, and 12 bases separated the two germline ends. The CDR3 runs to 15 residues. Germline V gives CDR1 SGHTA, CDR2 FQGNSA. The CDR3 bases are TGTGCCAGCAGCTTCCTCCGGGACAACAATCAGCCCCAGCATTTT. This sequence encodes CASSFLRDNNQPQHF.

This rearrangement joins TRBV2 to TRBJ2-2; D tentatively fits TRBD1 or TRBD2 (6 bases each). Germline assignment: CDR1 SNHLY and CDR2 FYNNEI. The CDR3 is 18 amino acids. Trimming removed 3 bases from V and 0 bases from J, with 17 bases in between. CDR3 region: CASSDSEEGGSNTGELFF. CDR3 bases: TGTGCCAGCAGTGATTCCGAGGAGGGGGGATCGAACACCGGGGAGCTGTTTTTT.

V gene TRBV5-1 combines with J gene TRBJ2-2, with TRBD2 identical over 8 bases. The CDR3 has 17 amino acids. Germline CDR1 and CDR2: SGHRS and YFSETQ. After removal of 4 bases from V and 0 bases from J, the junction contained 8 bases not matched to a gene. CDR3 nucleotides: TGCGCCAGCAGCCTAGTCGGCGGGGGGACGAACACCGGGGAGCTGTTTTTT. This sequence encodes CASSLVGGGTNTGELFF.

The chain uses TRBV18 and TRBJ2-3; D is uncertain. From germline, CDR1 is KGHSH and CDR2 LQKENI. CDR3 size: 16 residues. V was pared by 2 bases and J by 3 bases, with 15 bases between. The CDR3 spells CASSPRSLQSTDTQYF. The CDR3 nucleotides read TGTGCCAGCTCACCAAGGTCCCTCCAAAGTACAGATACGCAGTATTTT.

The chain couples TRBV6-1 to TRBJ1-2, with TRBD1 matching 11 bases. Germline CDR1 and CDR2: MNHNS and SASEGT. V trimming: 7 bases; J trimming: 1 base; junction bases outside the gene matches: 5. The CDR3 totals 15 residues. CDR3 region: CASKDRGRDNYGYTF. The CDR3, as DNA: TGTGCCAGCAAGGACAGGGGGCGAGATAACTATGGCTACACCTTC.